This TCR beta chain was obtained from a study of blood T cell repertoires in COVID-19. About the research overall: T cells, B-cell-depleted T cells, or PBMCs supplied cDNA or gDNA.

Ages ranged from about 18 to 100 years, with residence in more than 20 US areas. Clinical history reported by participants formed the basis on which cohorts were assigned. The data were produced by immunoSEQ multiplex PCR, yet TCRdb's version contains in-frame clones alone and is incomplete. Of 240,000 or so clones in the sample, about 89% were seen once. Germline V gives CDR1 SGHVS, CDR2 FNYEAQ. V dropped 0 bases and J dropped 0 bases, with 8 bases sitting between them. The CDR3 is 15 residues long. Material: PBMCs or T cells enriched from blood (not recorded which). V is TRBV7-6 and J is TRBJ2-5, with D uncertain. The sequence was obtained from a man in his forties who had recovered from COVID-19. Written as DNA, the CDR3 is TGTGCCAGCAGCTTAGCTTGGCAGGACCAAGAGACCCAGTACTTC. Translation: CASSLAWQDQETQYF.